This TCR beta chain was found in a study of blood T cell repertoires in COVID-19. Overall study context: Acute and convalescent COVID-19 specimens originated in the United States, Italy and Spain.

The CDR3 covers 15 residues. After removal of 4 bases from V and 1 base from J, the junction contained 5 bases not matched to a gene. Germline lookup yields CDR1 SGHRS and CDR2 YFSETQ. Profiling relied on immunoSEQ multiplex PCR, and the TCRdb table lists in-frame clones only, not all of them. The sample lists approximately 200,000 clones; less than 85% were seen once. Recruits, aged about 18 to 90 years, lived in 20 to 30 US areas. The chain links TRBV5-1 to TRBJ2-3; 8 bases are shared with TRBD1. The sample taken for sequencing was PBMCs or T cells enriched from blood (not recorded which). The sequence was collected from a man aged 40-55 years who had recovered from COVID-19. This CDR3 reads CASSHGTGRTDTQYF. DNA of the CDR3: TGCGCCAGCAGCCACGGGACAGGTCGCACAGATACGCAGTATTTT.